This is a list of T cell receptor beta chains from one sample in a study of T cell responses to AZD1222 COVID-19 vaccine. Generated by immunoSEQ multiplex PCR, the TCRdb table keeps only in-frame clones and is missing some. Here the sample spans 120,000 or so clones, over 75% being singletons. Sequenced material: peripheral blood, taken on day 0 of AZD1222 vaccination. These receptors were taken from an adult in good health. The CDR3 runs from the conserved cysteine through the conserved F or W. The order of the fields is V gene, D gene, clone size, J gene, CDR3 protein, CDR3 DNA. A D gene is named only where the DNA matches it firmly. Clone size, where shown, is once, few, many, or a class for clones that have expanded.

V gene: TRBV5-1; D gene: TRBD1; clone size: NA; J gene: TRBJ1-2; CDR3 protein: CASSSAGTGENGYTF; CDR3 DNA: TGCGCCAGCAGCTCAGCCGGGACAGGGGAGAATGGCTACACCTTC
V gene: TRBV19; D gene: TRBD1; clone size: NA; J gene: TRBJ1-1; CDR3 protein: CASSMDRGGEAFF; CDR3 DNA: TGTGCCAGTAGTATGGACAGGGGGGGTGAAGCTTTCTTT
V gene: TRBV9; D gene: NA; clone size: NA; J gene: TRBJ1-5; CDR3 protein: CASSAQSGRQPQHF; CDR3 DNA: TGTGCCAGCAGCGCCCAGTCAGGGCGCCAGCCCCAGCATTTT
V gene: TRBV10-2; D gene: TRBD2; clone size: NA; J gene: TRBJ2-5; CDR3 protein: CASSPEAGALKYF; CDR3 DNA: TGCGCCAGCAGTCCCGAAGCGGGAGCCCTCAAGTACTTC
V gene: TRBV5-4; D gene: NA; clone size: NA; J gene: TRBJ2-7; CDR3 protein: CASSLASVSEQYF; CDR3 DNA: TGTGCCAGCAGCTTGGCCTCGGTAAGCGAGCAGTACTTC
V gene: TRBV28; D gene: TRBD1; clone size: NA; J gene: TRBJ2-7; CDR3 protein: CASSFDRGPTYEQYF; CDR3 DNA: TGTGCCAGCAGTTTCGACAGGGGTCCAACCTACGAGCAGTACTTC
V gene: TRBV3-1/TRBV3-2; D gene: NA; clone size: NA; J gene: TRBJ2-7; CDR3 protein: CASSQSSYEQYF; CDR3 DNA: TGTGCCAGCAGCCAGAGTTCCTACGAGCAGTACTTC
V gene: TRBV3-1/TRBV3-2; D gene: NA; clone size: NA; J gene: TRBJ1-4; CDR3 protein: CASSQAVTNEKLFF; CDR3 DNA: TGTGCCAGCAGCCAGGCAGTAACTAATGAAAAACTGTTTTTT
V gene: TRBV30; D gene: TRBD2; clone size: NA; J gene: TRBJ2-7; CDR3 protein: CAWSEGLAVTYEQYF; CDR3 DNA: TGTGCCTGGAGTGAGGGACTAGCGGTGACCTACGAGCAGTACTTC
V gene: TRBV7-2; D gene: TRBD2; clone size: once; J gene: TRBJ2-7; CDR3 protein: CASSPPGGRVYEQYF; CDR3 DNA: TGTGCCAGCAGCCCCCCGGGGGGTAGGGTCTACGAGCAGTACTTC
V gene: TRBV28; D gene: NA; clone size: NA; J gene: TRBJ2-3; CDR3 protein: CASSLRTADTQYF; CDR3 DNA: TGTGCCAGCAGCCTTAGGACGGCAGATACGCAGTATTTT
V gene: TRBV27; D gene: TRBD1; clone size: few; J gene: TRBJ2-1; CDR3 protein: CASRSTGGPNEQFF; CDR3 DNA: TGTGCCAGCAGGTCGACAGGGGGGCCGAATGAGCAGTTCTTC
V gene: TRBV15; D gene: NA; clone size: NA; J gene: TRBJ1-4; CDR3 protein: CATSRDRNNEKLFF; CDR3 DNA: TGTGCCACCAGCAGAGACAGAAATAATGAAAAACTGTTTTTT
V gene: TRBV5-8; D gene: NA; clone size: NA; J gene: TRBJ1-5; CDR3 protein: CASSSRLRDTYISNQPQHF; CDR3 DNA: TGTGCCAGCAGCTCTCGACTCAGGGACACCTATATCAGCAATCAGCCCCAGCATTTT
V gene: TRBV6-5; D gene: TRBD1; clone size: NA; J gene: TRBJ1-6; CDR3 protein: CASRGQGAISPLHF; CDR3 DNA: TGTGCCAGCAGGGGACAGGGGGCAATTTCACCCCTCCACTTT
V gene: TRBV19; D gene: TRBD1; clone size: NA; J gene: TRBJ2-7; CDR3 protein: CATNTGTGNYEQYF; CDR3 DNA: TGTGCCACCAACACCGGGACAGGGAATTACGAGCAGTACTTC
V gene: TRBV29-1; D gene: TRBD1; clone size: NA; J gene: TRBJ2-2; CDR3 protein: CSAGQGAFTGELFF; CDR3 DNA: TGCAGCGCCGGACAGGGGGCATTCACCGGGGAGCTGTTTTTT
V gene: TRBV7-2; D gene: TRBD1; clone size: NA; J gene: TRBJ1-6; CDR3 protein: CASSSLQGPPLHF; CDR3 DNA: TGTGCCAGCAGCTCCCTACAGGGGCCACCCCTCCACTTT
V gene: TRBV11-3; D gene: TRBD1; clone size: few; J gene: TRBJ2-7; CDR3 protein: CASSLLTGDEQYF; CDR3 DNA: TGTGCCAGCAGCCTACTGACAGGGGACGAGCAGTACTTC
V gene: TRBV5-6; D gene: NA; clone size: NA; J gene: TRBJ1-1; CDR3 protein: CASSVRGTEAFF; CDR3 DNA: TGTGCCAGCAGCGTGAGGGGTACTGAAGCTTTCTTT
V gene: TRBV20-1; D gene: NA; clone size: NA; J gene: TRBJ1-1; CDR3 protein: CSTSRNTEAFF; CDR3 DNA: TGCAGCACCTCCAGGAACACTGAAGCTTTCTTT
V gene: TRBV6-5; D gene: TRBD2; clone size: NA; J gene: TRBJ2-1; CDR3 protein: CASSGGAHEQFF; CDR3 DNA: TGTGCCAGCTCGGGGGGGGCCCATGAGCAGTTCTTC
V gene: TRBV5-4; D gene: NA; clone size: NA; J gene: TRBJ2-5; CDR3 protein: CASSFGDFSLQETQYF; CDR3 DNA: TGTGCCAGCAGCTTTGGGGACTTCTCCCTACAAGAGACCCAGTACTTC
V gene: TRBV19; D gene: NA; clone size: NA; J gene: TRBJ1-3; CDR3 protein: CASSIASGFGNTIYF; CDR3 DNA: TGTGCCAGTAGTATAGCATCGGGGTTTGGAAACACCATATATTTT
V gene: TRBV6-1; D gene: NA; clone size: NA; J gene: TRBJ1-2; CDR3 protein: CASSDRPSGGYTF; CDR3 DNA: TGTGCCAGCAGTGACAGACCTTCGGGTGGCTACACCTTC
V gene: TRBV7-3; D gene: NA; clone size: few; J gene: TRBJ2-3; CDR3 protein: CASSPSGTDTQYF; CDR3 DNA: TGTGCCAGCAGTCCCTCAGGGACAGATACGCAGTATTTT
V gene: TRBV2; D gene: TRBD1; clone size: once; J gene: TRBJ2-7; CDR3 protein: CASSGQGDSYEQYF; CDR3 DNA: TGTGCCAGCAGTGGACAGGGGGACTCCTACGAGCAGTACTTC
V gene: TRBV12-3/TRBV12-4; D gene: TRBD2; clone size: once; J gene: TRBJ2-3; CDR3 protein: CASSYGRDTQYF; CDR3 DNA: TGTGCCAGCAGCTACGGGAGGGATACGCAGTATTTT
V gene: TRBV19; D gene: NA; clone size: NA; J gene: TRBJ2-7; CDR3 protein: CASSIAEYSYEQYF; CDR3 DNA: TGTGCCAGTAGTATAGCGGAGTACTCCTACGAGCAGTACTTC
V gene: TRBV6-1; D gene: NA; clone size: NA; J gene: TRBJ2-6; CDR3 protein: CASSETGTGANVLTF; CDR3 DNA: TGTGCCAGCAGTGAAACCGGCACTGGGGCCAACGTCCTGACTTTC
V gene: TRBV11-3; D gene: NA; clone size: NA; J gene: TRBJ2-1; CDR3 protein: CASSLGPFYNEQFF; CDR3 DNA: TGTGCCAGCAGCTTAGGTCCGTTCTACAATGAGCAGTTCTTC
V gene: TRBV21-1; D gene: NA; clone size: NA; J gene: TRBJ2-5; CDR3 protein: CASSKAGKDQETQYF; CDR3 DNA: TGTGCCAGCAGCAAGGCAGGTAAAGACCAAGAGACCCAGTACTTC
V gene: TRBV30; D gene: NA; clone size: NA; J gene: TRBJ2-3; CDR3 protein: CASDGGEASSTDTQYF; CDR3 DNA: TGTGCCTCGGATGGAGGCGAAGCTTCTAGCACAGATACGCAGTATTTT
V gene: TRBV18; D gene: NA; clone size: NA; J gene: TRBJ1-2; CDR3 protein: CASSPVDGVNYGYTF; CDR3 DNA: TGTGCCAGCTCACCGGTAGATGGAGTTAACTATGGCTACACCTTC
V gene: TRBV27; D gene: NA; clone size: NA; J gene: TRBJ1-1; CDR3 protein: CASSLRLQVTEAFF; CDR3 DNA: TGTGCCAGCAGTTTACGGCTCCAGGTGACTGAAGCTTTCTTT
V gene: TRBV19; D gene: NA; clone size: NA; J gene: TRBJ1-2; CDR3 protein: CASSRNREWGYTF; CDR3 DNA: TGTGCCAGTAGCCGTAACAGGGAGTGGGGCTACACCTTC
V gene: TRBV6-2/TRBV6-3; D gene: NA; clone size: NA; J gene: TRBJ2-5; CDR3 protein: CASSYYAEETQYF; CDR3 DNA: TGTGCCAGCAGTTACTATGCGGAAGAGACCCAGTACTTC
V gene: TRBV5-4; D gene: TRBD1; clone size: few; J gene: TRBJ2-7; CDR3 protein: CASSQGGATYEQYF; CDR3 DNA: TGTGCCAGCAGTCAAGGGGGCGCCACCTACGAGCAGTACTTC
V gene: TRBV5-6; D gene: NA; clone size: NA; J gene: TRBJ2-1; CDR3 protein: CASSSNPGTEQFF; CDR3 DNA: TGTGCCAGCAGCTCTAACCCCGGGACTGAGCAGTTCTTC
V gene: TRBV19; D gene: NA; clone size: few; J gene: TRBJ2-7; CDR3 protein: CASTMTVGYEQYF; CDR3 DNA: TGTGCCAGTACCATGACGGTCGGCTACGAGCAGTACTTC
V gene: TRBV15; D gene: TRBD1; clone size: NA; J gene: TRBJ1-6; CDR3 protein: CATSATGDYNSPLHF; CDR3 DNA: TGTGCCACCAGCGCGACAGGGGACTATAATTCACCCCTCCACTTT
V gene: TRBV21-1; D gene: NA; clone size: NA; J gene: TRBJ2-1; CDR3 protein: CASSKEAPSGRAFNEQFF; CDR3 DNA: TGTGCCAGCAGCAAAGAAGCGCCTAGCGGGAGGGCCTTCAATGAGCAGTTCTTC
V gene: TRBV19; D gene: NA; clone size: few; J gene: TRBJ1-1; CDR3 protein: CASSSTGNTEAFF; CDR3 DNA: TGTGCCAGTAGTTCTACAGGGAACACTGAAGCTTTCTTT
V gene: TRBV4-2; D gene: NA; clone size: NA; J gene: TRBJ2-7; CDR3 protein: CASSQEGGPYEQYF; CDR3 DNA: TGTGCCAGCAGCCAAGAAGGGGGTCCCTACGAGCAGTACTTC
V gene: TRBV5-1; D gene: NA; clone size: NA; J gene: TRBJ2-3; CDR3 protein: CASSLSRYSSTDTQYF; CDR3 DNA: TGCGCCAGCAGCTTGTCCCGTTACTCTAGCACAGATACGCAGTATTTT
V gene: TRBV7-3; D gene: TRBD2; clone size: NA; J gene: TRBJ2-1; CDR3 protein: CASSLAAGGGEQFF; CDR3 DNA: TGTGCCAGCAGCTTAGCAGCGGGAGGGGGTGAGCAGTTCTTC
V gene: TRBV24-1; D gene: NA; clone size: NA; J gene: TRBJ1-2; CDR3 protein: CATSDLTSRGYTF; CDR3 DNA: TGTGCCACCAGTGATTTGACATCTCGAGGCTACACCTTC
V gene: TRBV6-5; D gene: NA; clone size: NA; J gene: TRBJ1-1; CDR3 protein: CASSRKMNTEAFF; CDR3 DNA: TGTGCCAGCAGCCGAAAAATGAACACTGAAGCTTTCTTT
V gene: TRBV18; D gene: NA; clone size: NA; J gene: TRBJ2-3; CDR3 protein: CASFPTSNTDTQYF; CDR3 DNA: TGTGCCAGCTTCCCGACAAGTAACACAGATACGCAGTATTTT
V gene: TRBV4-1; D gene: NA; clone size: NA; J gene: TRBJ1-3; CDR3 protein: CASSQGQGSGNTIYF; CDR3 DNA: TGCGCCAGCAGCCAAGGGCAGGGATCAGGAAACACCATATATTTT